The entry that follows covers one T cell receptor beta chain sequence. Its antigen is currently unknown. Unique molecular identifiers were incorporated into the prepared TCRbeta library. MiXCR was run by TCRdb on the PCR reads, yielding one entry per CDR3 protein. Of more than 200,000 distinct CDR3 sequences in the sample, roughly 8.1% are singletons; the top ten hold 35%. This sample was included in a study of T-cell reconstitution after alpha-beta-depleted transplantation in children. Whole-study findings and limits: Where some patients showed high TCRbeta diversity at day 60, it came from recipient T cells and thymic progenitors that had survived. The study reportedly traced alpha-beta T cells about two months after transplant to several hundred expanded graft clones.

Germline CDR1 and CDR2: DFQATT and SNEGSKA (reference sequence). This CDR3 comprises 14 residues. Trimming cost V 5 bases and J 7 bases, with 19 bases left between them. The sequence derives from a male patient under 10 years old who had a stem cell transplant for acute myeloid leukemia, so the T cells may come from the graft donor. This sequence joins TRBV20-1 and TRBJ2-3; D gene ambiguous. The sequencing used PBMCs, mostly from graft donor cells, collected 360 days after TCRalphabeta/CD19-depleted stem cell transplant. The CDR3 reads CSAPRSAILYTQYF. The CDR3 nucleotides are TGCAGTGCTCCGCGATCCGCGATACTGTATACGCAGTATTTT.